These 17 T cell receptor beta chains came from one sample sequenced in a study of early T cells in non-severe SARS-CoV-2 infection. TCRdb re-derived calls from the 5' RACE reads in MiXCR, one entry per CDR3 protein. Here the sample spans 20,000 to 30,000 distinct CDR3 sequences, about 4% being singletons. The specimen was whole blood. The receptors shown here come from an adult who was a healthcare worker with PCR-confirmed SARS-CoV-2 infection or an uninfected control (not recorded which).

The sample holds many counts of this clonotype. The V and J genes are TRBV5-5 and TRBJ1-2; D unclear. Germline CDR1 is SGHKS and CDR2 is YYEKEE (reference sequence). V was pared by 4 bases and J by 4 bases, with 11 bases between. CDR3 size: 13 residues. This CDR3 is CASSQPPSYGYTF. The CDR3 DNA is TGTGCCAGCAGCCAACCGCCTAGCTATGGCTACACCTTC.

This clonotype showed up many times. The V and J genes are TRBV28 and TRBJ2-7; TRBD1 aligns across 7 bases. J was trimmed by 6 bases and V by 5 bases; bases with no gene match: 4. CDR1 MDHEN and CDR2 SYDVKM come from the germline V gene. CDR3 length: 12 amino acids. The chain's CDR3 is CASSLDRVEQYF. CDR3 DNA: TGTGCCAGCAGTCTCGACAGGGTCGAGCAGTACTTC.

This clonotype appeared a few times. The rearrangement uses TRBV7-8 and TRBJ2-3, with 7 bases identical to TRBD1. The CDR3 totals 15 residues. Trimming removed 6 bases from V and 5 bases from J; junction bases left unmatched: 11. Germline V gives CDR1 SGHVS, CDR2 FQNEAQ. The CDR3 DNA reads as TGTGCCAGCAGGACAGGGCTAGGGGTCCGAGATACGCAGTATTTT. Residues: CASRTGLGVRDTQYF.

This clonotype has at least ten counts. The chain has TRBV5-6 and TRBJ2-5, with a weak D call TRBD2 (6 bases). Germline V lookup: CDR1 SGHDT, CDR2 YYEEEE. V was clipped by 5 bases and J by 5 bases, with 7 bases between them. There are 11 residues in the CDR3. The CDR3 spells CASRGGETQYF. The CDR3 DNA reads as TGTGCCAGCAGGGGGGGTGAGACCCAGTACTTC.

In its sample, this clonotype was seen many times. This chain links TRBV28 with TRBJ1-6, with D tentatively TRBD1 (5 bases). This CDR3 is built from 15 residues. The germline CDR1 and CDR2 sequences are MDHEN and SYDVKM. V dropped 4 bases and J dropped 7 bases, with 14 bases sitting between them. The CDR3 protein is CASSYPQGGNSPLHF. The CDR3 DNA sequence: TGTGCCAGCAGTTACCCTCAGGGAGGAAATTCACCCCTCCACTTT.

This clonotype was counted ten times or more. The gene calls are TRBV2 and TRBJ2-3; D is uncertain. The CDR3 loop spans 16 amino acids. V was cut by 3 bases and J by 2 bases, with 15 bases left in between. Germline CDR1 reads SNHLY; CDR2 reads FYNNEI. The CDR3 sequence is CASSELSPTPTDTQYF. The CDR3 DNA is TGTGCCAGCAGTGAGTTATCACCGACCCCCACAGATACGCAGTATTTT.

This clonotype showed up many times. V is TRBV12-3 or TRBV12-4 and J is TRBJ1-1; D possibly corresponds to TRBD1 (6 bases). The length of the CDR3 is 13 residues. With 8 bases removed from V and 0 bases from J, the gap between germline ends came to 10 bases. The CDR3 loop is CASAGQLNTEAFF. The CDR3 DNA follows: TGTGCCAGCGCCGGACAGTTGAACACTGAAGCTTTCTTT.

Judged by abundance, this clonotype is medium-sized. V is TRBV24-1 and J is TRBJ1-5; D is uncertain. Germline CDR1 KGHDR, CDR2 SFDVKD. This CDR3 has 14 residues. V was clipped by 5 bases and J by 3 bases, with 10 bases between them. The CDR3 sequence: CATSVAQSNQPQHF. CDR3 bases: TGTGCCACCAGTGTAGCGCAGTCCAATCAGCCCCAGCATTTT.

This clonotype was seen repeatedly, ten times or more. The chain recombines TRBV11-3 with TRBJ2-1; 12 positions agree with TRBD2. CDR3 size: 15 residues. The ends lost 6 bases at V and 9 bases at J; junction bases unmatched: 9. CDR1 is SGHNT and CDR2 is YENEEA in the germline V gene. CDR3 nucleotide sequence: TGTGCCAGCAGTTTCACTACTAGCGGGAGGTCTGAGCAGTTCTTC. It yields the protein CASSFTTSGRSEQFF.

This clonotype occurred a few times. The chain combines TRBV27 with TRBJ2-5; TRBD2 agrees at 8 bases. The J segment lost 5 bases and the V segment lost 10 bases, leaving 9 bases of the junction unmatched. The CDR3 loop spans 13 amino acids. CDR1 is MNHEY and CDR2 is SMNVEV in the germline V gene (reference sequence). The CDR3 bases are TGTGCCACCCGGGAGGGGAGCCGCGAGACCCAGTACTTC. This translates into CATREGSRETQYF.

The chain employs TRBV5-1 and TRBJ1-2; D is uncertain. Germline V CDR1 and CDR2: SGHRS, YFSETQ. With 0 bases removed from V and 8 bases from J, the gap between germline ends came to 11 bases. The CDR3 has 13 amino acids. The CDR3 here is CASSLGAVGGYTF. The CDR3 DNA reads as TGCGCCAGCAGCTTGGGCGCAGTCGGAGGCTACACCTTC.

By share, this clonotype counts as medium-sized. This chain uses TRBV3-1 with TRBJ2-1; TRBD2 matches at 8 bases. Germline CDR1 is LGHDT and CDR2 is YNNKEL (reference sequence). The CDR3 totals 16 residues. After removal of 1 base from V and 9 bases from J, the junction contained 11 bases not matched to a gene. CDR3 in amino acids: CASSQVSGTRIGEQFF. CDR3 sequence (DNA): TGTGCCAGCAGCCAAGTCTCCGGGACTAGGATAGGTGAGCAGTTCTTC.

This clonotype was recorded many times. The chain links TRBV7-9 to TRBJ2-4; no clear D. Trimming stripped 5 bases from V and 5 bases from J, with 4 bases between. The CDR3 runs to 11 residues. Germline-derived CDR1 and CDR2 are SEHNR and FQNEAQ (reference sequence). CDR3 nucleotide sequence: TGTGCCAGCAGCCGAGAAAACATTCAGTACTTC. Its translation is CASSRENIQYF. The full variable domain, completed using reference TRBV7-9 and TRBJ2-4, is DTGVSQNPRHKITKRGQNVTFRCDPISEHNRLYWYRQTLGQGPEFLTYFQNEAQLEKSRLLSDRFSAERPKGSFSTLEIQRTEQGDSAMYLCASSRENIQYFGAGTRLSVL.

This clonotype was detected ten times or more. This chain connects TRBV2 to TRBJ1-2; 7 bases match TRBD1. The germline gives CDR1 SNHLY, CDR2 FYNNEI. CDR3 length: 17 residues. With V trimmed by 7 bases and J by 2 bases, 16 bases remained unmatched. DNA of the CDR3: TGTGCCAGCAACCCCTCCCTTACCCGGGACAGCAACTATGGCTACACCTTC. Amino acids: CASNPSLTRDSNYGYTF.

Ten or more counts support this clonotype. CDR3 DNA: TGCGCCAGCAGGTTCGGGGTTCAAGGTGAAAAACTGTTTTTT. Translating it yields CASRFGVQGEKLFF. The chain is built from TRBV5-1 and TRBJ1-4; the D is unclear. This CDR3 spans 14 amino acids. Trimming left V 5 bases short and J 7 bases short, with 15 bases between. In germline, CDR1 is SGHRS, CDR2 YFSETQ.

This rearrangement joins TRBV3-1 to TRBJ2-7; D may be TRBD2 (6 bases). This CDR3 has 13 amino acids. The germline V gene has CDR1 LGHDT and CDR2 YNNKEL (reference sequence). Trimming cost V 3 bases and J 7 bases, with 13 bases left between them. The CDR3 DNA is TGTGCCAGCAGCCATGGGACTCTGGGTGAGCAGTACTTC. This sequence encodes CASSHGTLGEQYF.

This clonotype has ten or more counts. The chain links TRBV6-5 to TRBJ1-4; D might be TRBD1 (5 bases). Between the trimmed V and J ends, which lost 4 bases and 11 bases, there was a span of 14 bases. This CDR3 contains 13 residues. CDR1 and CDR2 (germline): MNHEY, SVGAGI. CDR3 residues: CASSSAGGRKLFF. The CDR3 DNA follows: TGTGCCAGCAGTTCCGCGGGGGGGAGGAAACTGTTTTTT.